The text below deals with one TCR beta chain. Its antigen is not known. The data were obtained in a study of monozygotic twins with inflammatory bowel disease. The study, taken as a whole, reports: IBD patients exhibited fewer clonotypes shared with other individuals than healthy twins, particularly with disease activity.

Each UMI harboured a 6-nucleotide sample barcode and was appended via template switching. For both chains, the TCRalpha and TCRbeta cDNA went through two nested PCRs of approximately 16 and 9 cycles. TCRdb reprocessed the 5' RACE reads and keeps a single row for each CDR3 protein, giving no DNA. The sample yields 150,000 to 200,000 distinct CDR3 sequences, of which the top ten take up roughly 7.4%. Per germline, CDR1 GTSNPN and CDR2 SVGIG (reference sequence). This CDR3 contains 15 residues. The chain uses TRBV30 and TRBJ1-1; TCRdb selects TRBD1, and the lack of DNA leaves this call unchecked. The sample comprised blood. This sequence was found in a human donor with ulcerative colitis or Crohn's disease, or a healthy co-twin of an affected twin (not recorded which). CDR3 amino acids: CAWILGQWGSTEAFF.